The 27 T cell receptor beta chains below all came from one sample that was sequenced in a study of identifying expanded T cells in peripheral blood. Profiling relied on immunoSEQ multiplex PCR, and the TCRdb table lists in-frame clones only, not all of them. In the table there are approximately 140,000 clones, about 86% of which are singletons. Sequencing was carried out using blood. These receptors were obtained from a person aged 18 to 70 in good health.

CDR3 sequence: CASSWQGWNTEAFF. For the CDR3, the DNA is TGTGCCAGCAGTTGGCAGGGTTGGAACACTGAAGCTTTCTTT. The rearrangement links TRBV6-1 to TRBJ1-1; possible D gene TRBD1, 5 bases. The CDR3 loop spans 14 amino acids. Trimming left V 5 bases short and J 1 base short, with 11 bases between. CDR1 MNHNS and CDR2 SASEGT come from the germline V gene.

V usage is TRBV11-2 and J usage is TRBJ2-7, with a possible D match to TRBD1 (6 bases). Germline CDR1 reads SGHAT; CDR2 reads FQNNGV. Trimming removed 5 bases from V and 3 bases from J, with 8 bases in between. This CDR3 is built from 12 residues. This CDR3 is CASSVRGYEQYF. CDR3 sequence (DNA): TGTGCCAGCAGCGTCAGGGGCTACGAGCAGTACTTC.

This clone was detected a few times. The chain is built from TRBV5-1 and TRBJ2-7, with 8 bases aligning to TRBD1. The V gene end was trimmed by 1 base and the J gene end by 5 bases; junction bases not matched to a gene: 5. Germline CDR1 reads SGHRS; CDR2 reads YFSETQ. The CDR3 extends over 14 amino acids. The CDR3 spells CASSLRTGSNEQYF. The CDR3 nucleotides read TGCGCCAGCAGCTTGAGGACAGGGTCAAACGAGCAGTACTTC.

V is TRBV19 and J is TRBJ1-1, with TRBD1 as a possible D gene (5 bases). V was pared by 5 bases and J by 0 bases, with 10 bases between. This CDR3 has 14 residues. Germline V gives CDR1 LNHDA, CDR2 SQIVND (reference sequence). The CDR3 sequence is CASSPGGLNTEAFF. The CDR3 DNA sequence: TGTGCCAGTAGTCCGGGGGGATTGAACACTGAAGCTTTCTTT.

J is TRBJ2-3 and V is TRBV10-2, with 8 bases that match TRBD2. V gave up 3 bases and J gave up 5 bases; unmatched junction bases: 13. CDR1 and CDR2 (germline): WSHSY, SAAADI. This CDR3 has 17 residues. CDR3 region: CASSETSGSVRLDTQYF. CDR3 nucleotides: TGCGCCAGCAGTGAAACTAGCGGAAGTGTGAGGTTAGATACGCAGTATTTT.

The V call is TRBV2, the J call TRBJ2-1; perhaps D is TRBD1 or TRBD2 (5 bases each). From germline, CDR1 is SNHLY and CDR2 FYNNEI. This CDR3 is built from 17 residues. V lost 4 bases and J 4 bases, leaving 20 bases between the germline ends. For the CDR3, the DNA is TGTGCCAGCAGTGGGGGGAGACGTCGCGCTCTATACAATGAGCAGTTCTTC. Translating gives CASSGGRRRALYNEQFF.

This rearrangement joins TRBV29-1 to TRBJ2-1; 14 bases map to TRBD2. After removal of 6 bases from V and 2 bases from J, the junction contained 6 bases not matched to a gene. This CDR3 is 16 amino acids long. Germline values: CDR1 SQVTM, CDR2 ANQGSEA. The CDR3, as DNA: TGCAGCGTCCCGACTAGCGGGGGGGCGGCCTACAATGAGCAGTTCTTC. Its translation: CSVPTSGGAAYNEQFF.

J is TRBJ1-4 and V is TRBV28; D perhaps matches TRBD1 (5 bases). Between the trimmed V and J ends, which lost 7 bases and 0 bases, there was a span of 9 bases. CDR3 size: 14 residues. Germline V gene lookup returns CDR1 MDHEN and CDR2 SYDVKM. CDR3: CASNGGATNEKLFF. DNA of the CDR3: TGTGCCAGCAATGGGGGTGCAACTAATGAAAAACTGTTTTTT.

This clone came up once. DNA of the CDR3: TGTGCCAGCAGTCATGGGCGGGGGGAAGAGACCCAGTACTTC. Amino acid sequence: CASSHGRGEETQYF. The chain couples TRBV9 to TRBJ2-5; 8 nucleotides line up with TRBD2. The CDR3 is made up of 14 amino acids. The junction had 6 bases not matched to a gene; V was cut back by 5 bases and J by 3 bases. In germline, CDR1 is SGDLS, CDR2 YYNGEE. The full variable domain, rest sourced from reference TRBV9 and TRBJ2-5, is DSGVTQTPKHLITATGQRVTLRCSPRSGDLSVYWYQQSLDQGLQFLIQYYNGEERAKGNILERFSAQQFPDLHSELNLSSLELGDSALYFCASSHGRGEETQYFGPGTRLLVL.

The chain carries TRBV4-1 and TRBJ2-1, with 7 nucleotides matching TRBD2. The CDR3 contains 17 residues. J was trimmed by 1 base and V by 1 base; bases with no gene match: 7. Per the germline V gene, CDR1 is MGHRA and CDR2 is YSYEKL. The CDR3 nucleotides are TGCGCCAGCAGCCAAGGGGGAGGGCCTGGGTCCTACAATGAGCAGTTCTTC. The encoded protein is CASSQGGGPGSYNEQFF.

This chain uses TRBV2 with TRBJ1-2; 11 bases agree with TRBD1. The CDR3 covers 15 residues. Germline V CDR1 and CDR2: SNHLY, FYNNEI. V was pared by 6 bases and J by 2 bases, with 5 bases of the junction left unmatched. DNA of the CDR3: TGTGCCAGCAGGGAGGGACAGGGGGAAAACTATGGCTACACCTTC. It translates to CASREGQGENYGYTF.

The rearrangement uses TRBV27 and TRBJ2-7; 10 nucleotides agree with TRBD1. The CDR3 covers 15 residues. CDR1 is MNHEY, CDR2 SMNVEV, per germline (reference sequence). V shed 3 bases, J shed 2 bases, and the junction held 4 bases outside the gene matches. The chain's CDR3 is CASSFRDRGPYEQYF. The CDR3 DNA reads TGTGCCAGCAGTTTCCGGGACAGGGGACCCTACGAGCAGTACTTC.

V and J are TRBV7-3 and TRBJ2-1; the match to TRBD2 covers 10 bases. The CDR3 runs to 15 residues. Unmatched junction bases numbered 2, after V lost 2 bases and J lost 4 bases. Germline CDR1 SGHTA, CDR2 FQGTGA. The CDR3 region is CASSLQRGGYNEQFF. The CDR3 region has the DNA TGTGCCAGCAGCTTACAGCGGGGGGGTTACAATGAGCAGTTCTTC.

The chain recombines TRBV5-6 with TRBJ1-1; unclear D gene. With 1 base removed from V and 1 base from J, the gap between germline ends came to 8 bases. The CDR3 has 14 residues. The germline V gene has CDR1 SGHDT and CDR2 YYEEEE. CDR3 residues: CASSLYGPNTEAFF. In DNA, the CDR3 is TGTGCCAGCAGCTTGTATGGACCGAACACTGAAGCTTTCTTT.

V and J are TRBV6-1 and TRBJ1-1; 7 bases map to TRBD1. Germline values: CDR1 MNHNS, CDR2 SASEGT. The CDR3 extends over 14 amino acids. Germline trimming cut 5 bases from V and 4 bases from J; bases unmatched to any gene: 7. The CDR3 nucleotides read TGTGCCAGCAGTCTTAACAGGGGTTTCACTGAAGCTTTCTTT. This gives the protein CASSLNRGFTEAFF.

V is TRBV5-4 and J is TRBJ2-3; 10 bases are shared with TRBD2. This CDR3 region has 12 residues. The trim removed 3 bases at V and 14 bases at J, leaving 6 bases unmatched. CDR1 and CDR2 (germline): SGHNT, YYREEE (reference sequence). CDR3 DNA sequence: TGTGCCAGCAGCTCTGGACTAGCGGAATGGTATTTT. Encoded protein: CASSSGLAEWYF.

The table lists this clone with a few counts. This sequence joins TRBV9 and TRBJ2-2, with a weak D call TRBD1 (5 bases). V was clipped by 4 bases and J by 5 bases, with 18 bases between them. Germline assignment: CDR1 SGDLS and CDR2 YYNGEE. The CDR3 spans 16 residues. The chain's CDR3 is CASSPAGRVVTGELFF. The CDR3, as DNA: TGTGCCAGCAGCCCGGCAGGCAGGGTAGTAACCGGGGAGCTGTTTTTT.

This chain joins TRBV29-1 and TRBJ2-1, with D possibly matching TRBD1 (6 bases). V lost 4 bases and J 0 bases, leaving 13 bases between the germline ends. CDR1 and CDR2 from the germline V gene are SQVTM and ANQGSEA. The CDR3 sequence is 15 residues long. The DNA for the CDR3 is TGCAGCGTTGCCAGGGGTCGGGGCTCCTACAATGAGCAGTTCTTC. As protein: CSVARGRGSYNEQFF.

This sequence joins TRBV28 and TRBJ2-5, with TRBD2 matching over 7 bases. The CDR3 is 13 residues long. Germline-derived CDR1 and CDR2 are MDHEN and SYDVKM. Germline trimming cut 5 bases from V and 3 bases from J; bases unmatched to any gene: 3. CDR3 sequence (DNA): TGTGCCAGCAGTAAAAGCGGGAAAGAGACCCAGTACTTC. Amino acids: CASSKSGKETQYF.

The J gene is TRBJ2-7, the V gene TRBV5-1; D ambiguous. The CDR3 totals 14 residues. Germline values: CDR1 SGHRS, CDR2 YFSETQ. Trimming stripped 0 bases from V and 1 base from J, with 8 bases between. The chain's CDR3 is CASSLEYLSYEQYF. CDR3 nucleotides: TGCGCCAGCAGCTTGGAATATCTATCCTACGAGCAGTACTTC.

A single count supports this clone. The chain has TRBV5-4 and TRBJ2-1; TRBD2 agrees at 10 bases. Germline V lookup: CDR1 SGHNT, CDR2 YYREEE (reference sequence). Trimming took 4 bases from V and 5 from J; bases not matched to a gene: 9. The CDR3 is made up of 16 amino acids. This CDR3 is CASSPVRLAGDNEQFF. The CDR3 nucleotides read TGTGCCAGCAGCCCCGTTCGTCTAGCGGGAGACAATGAGCAGTTCTTC.

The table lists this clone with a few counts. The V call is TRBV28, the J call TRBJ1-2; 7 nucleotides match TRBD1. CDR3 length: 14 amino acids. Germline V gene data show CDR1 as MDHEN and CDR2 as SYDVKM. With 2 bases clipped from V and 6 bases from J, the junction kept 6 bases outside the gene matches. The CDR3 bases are TGTGCCAGCAGTTTAGGGAGGGGGCTTCATGGCTACACCTTC. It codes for CASSLGRGLHGYTF.

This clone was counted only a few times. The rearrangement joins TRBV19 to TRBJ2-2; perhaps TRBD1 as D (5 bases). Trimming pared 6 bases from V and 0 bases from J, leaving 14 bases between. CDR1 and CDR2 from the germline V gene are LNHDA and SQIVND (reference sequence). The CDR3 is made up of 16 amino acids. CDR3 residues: CASRSVTATNTGELFF. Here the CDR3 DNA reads TGTGCCAGTAGGTCCGTGACAGCAACGAACACCGGGGAGCTGTTTTTT.

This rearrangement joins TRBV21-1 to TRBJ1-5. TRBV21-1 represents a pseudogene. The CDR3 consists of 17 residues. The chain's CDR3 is CASSKRAGVECNQPQHF. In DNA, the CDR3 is TGTGCCAGCAGCAAACGGGCGGGGGTAGAGTGCAATCAGCCCCAGCATTTT.

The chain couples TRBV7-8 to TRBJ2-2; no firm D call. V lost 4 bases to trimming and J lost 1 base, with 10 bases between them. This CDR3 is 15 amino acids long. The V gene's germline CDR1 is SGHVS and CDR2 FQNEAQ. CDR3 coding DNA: TGTGCCAGCAGCTGGGGTGGACGGAACACCGGGGAGCTGTTTTTT. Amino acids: CASSWGGRNTGELFF.

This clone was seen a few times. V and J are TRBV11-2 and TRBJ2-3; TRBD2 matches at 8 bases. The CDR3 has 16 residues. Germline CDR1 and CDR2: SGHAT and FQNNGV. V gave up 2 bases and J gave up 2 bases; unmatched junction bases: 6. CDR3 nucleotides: TGTGCCAGCAGCTTACCCTCCGGGGGGGCCACAGATACGCAGTATTTT. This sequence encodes CASSLPSGGATDTQYF.

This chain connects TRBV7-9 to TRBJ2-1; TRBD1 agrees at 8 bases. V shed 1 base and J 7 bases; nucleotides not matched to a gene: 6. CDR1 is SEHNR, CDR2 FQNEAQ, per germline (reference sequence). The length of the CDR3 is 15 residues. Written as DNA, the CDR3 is TGTGCCAGCAGCTTAGACAGGGGGGTTTTGAATGAGCAGTTCTTC. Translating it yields CASSLDRGVLNEQFF. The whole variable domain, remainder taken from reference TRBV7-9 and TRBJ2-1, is DTGVSQNPRHKITKRGQNVTFRCDPISEHNRLYWYRQTLGQGPEFLTYFQNEAQLEKSRLLSDRFSAERPKGSFSTLEIQRTEQGDSAMYLCASSLDRGVLNEQFFGPGTRLTVL.